This T cell receptor beta chain was sequenced during a study of long-term antiretroviral therapy in people with HIV. Study-level findings and limits: Relative to transplant donor controls, diversity remained lower despite increasing after ART. No data on ART adherence, viral resistance or therapy changes. In HIV, the repertoires covered a tighter span of CDR3 lengths than in controls.

The run of the v3.0 immunoSEQ assay was at survey level. Sequencing used immunoSEQ multiplex PCR; TCRdb keeps in-frame clones, though not all of them. The top ten clones hold roughly 17% of a sample with some 11,000 clones, about 83% of them seen once. Points on this clone: Its antigen is as yet unknown.

Germline-derived CDR1 and CDR2 are MNHNS and SASEGT. V lost 3 bases, J lost 2 bases, and 10 bases lay in between. The CDR3 has 15 residues. Treated in the United States were all of the participants with HIV. The gene calls are TRBV6-1 and TRBJ2-2; TRBD1 is a possible D gene (6 bases). The sequencing here drew on unsorted PBMCs, taken 3.4 years after starting antiretroviral therapy. The sequence was collected from a man between 35 and 55 years old with HIV. The DNA for the CDR3 is TGTGCCAGCAGTGAGTACAGGGTAAACACCGGGGAGCTGTTTTTT. Translation: CASSEYRVNTGELFF.